These T cell receptor beta chains were read from a single sample in a study of blood T cell repertoires in COVID-19. Some clones are missing from TCRdb's copy, which holds only in-frame ones; the method was immunoSEQ multiplex PCR. The sample consists of 150,000 to 200,000 clones, about 85% of them appearing once. The sequenced sample was peripheral blood. These TCRs come from a woman aged 45-65 years with COVID-19, enrolled during active disease. The CDR3 runs from the conserved cysteine through the conserved F or W. D genes are given only for firm matches. Clone size is stated in some rows and not others, as once, few, many or a class when expanded.

V gene	J gene	D gene	clone size	CDR3 DNA	CDR3 protein
TRBV11-2	TRBJ2-5	.	.	TGTGCCAGCAGCCCGGGACAAGAGGAGACCCAGTACTTC	CASSPGQEETQYF
TRBV21-1	TRBJ2-7	.	.	TGTGCCAGCAGCAAAGTGGCCAGAACTACGCGGGAGCAGTACTTC	CASSKVARTTREQYF
TRBV27	TRBJ2-7	.	once	TGTGCCAGCAGTTTCGGGACAAACTACGAGCAGTACTTC	CASSFGTNYEQYF
TRBV3-1/TRBV3-2	TRBJ2-5	TRBD2	.	TGTGCCAGCAGCCCGGGGAGGGTAGGGGAGACCCAGTACTTC	CASSPGRVGETQYF
TRBV2	TRBJ1-1	TRBD1	.	TGTGCCAGCAGCGGACAGGGGAACACTGAAGCTTTCTTT	CASSGQGNTEAFF
TRBV27	TRBJ2-2	.	.	TGTGCCAGCAGGAGGAACACCGGGGAGCTGTTTTTT	CASRRNTGELFF
TRBV7-6	TRBJ1-3	TRBD1	.	TGTGCCAGCAGCCTCGGGACAGACTCTGGAAACACCATATATTTT	CASSLGTDSGNTIYF
TRBV7-6	TRBJ2-3	TRBD2	.	TGTGCCAGCAGCTTCCCGGGGGGGAACACAGATACGCAGTATTTT	CASSFPGGNTDTQYF
TRBV5-4	TRBJ1-5	.	.	TGTGCCAGCAGCCAAGGGGAGGGTCAGCCCCAGCATTTT	CASSQGEGQPQHF
TRBV28	TRBJ1-5	.	.	TGTGCCAGCAGTGCCCTAAAGCGCCCCCTTATGAGCAATCAGCCCCAGCATTTT	CASSALKRPLMSNQPQHF
TRBV18	TRBJ2-3	TRBD2	.	TGTGCCAGCTCCCGTACGGAGGTTAGCGGGGGCCGCACAGATACGCAGTATTTT	CASSRTEVSGGRTDTQYF
TRBV7-3	TRBJ2-1	.	.	TGTGCCAGCAGCCAAACGGAGAGGGCAGATGAGCAGTTCTTC	CASSQTERADEQFF
TRBV7-9	TRBJ1-1	TRBD1	.	TGTGCCAGCAGCGTAGAACAGGGGGCGGGTGGCACTGAAGCTTTCTTT	CASSVEQGAGGTEAFF
TRBV5-4	TRBJ2-7	TRBD2	.	TGTGCCAGCAGCCGACTAGCGGGGGAGCGAGGGGAGCAGTACTTC	CASSRLAGERGEQYF